This TCR beta chain was found in a study of beta chain features in type 1 diabetes. Unmatched junction bases numbered 4, after V lost 3 bases and J lost 2 bases. Germline CDR1 LNHNV, CDR2 YYDKDF (reference sequence). The CDR3 loop spans 14 amino acids. Every isolated RNA sample was fully reverse transcribed, so sequencing captured expressed TCRB transcripts. Sequencing used immunoSEQ multiplex PCR; TCRdb keeps in-frame clones, though not all of them. The data hold about 150,000 clones, with over 7.5% observed a single time. Sequencing used central memory CD4+ T cells from blood. The chain recombines TRBV15 with TRBJ2-7; 7 bases are shared with TRBD1. The sequence came from a man between 18 and 29 years old in good health. CDR3 protein: CATSSNRGPYEQYF. CDR3 coding DNA: TGTGCCACCAGCAGCAACAGGGGCCCCTACGAGCAGTACTTC.